This entry features one T cell receptor beta chain sequence. The specificity of this receptor is unknown. No much larger clonotype is one base removed from it; base qualities were not supplied. This sample was taken from a study of shared clonotypes between healthy human individuals (dated by TCRdb to 2020 to 2021). With respect to the entire study: A few men and a couple of women, aged 18 to 49 years, made up the cohort. For each donor, three plates each were used for CD4 naive and CD4 memory, two plates were used for CD8 naive, and one plate was used for CD8 memory. Blood TCR repertoires of about 5 healthy adults were deeply sequenced to estimate repertoire size and the extent of clonotype sharing between individuals. To increase sequencing depth and limit assay-specific biases, different laboratories used diverse techniques to prepare libraries and sequence TCR repertoires. Between about 0.85 and 8.9 billion PBMCs per donor were obtained by leukapheresis. What the research found in general, with its limitations: Pairwise subsampling indicated that sequencing depth was expected to affect the degree of clonotype sharing among donors. Higher generation probabilities were observed for clonotypes shared by all four sorted-subset donors than for non-shared clonotypes. Larger estimated clonotype richness was generally found for naive subsets than for memory subsets. Incomplete sequencing was indicated by rarefaction of sorted-subset datasets, despite the large sequencing depth. Because the study included a small number of donors, the genetic and exposure-history diversity represented was limited. Sampling was restricted to blood, and TCR repertoires in tissue are likely to differ from TCR repertoires in blood. Roughly 5.2% of naive CD4, roughly 3.6% of naive CD8, about 2.1% of memory CD4, and around 0.4% of memory CD8 clonotypes were shared across several donors.

The cysteine opens and the phenylalanine closes a CDR3 of 15 amino acids. Of all the DNA, just the CDR3 is kept, 45 bases in frame from base 1. Trimmed from V: 3 bases; trimmed from J: 2 bases; junction bases lacking a gene match: 7. The germline V gene yields SGDLS for CDR1 and YYNGEE for CDR2. CD8 naive samples were CD45RO-negative cells positively selected for CCR7, giving a CD45RA+CCR7+ population that excluded TemRA cells. Healthy HIV-negative adults with no recently reported acute infections or vaccinations were included as donors. Only Caucasian adults living in Nashville, Tennessee, USA were represented among the donors. After blood collection by leukapheresis, PBMCs were isolated using Ficoll-Histopaque density gradient centrifugation and then cryopreserved in the vapor phase of liquid nitrogen. Analytical flow cytometry was used to check the purity and quantity of each magnetically sorted T cell population. From each sorted fraction, genomic DNA was isolated and quantified by UV absorbance on a Nanodrop 2000c.

TCR CDR3 regions were amplified from genomic DNA by multiplex PCR using the deep immunoSEQ assay. Extracted genomic DNA from each cell subset was distributed evenly across all wells of several immunoSEQ 96-well plates, and each plate was treated as a replicate. Each replicate PCR for sorted subsets received about 200 ng genomic DNA, equal to 30,000 or so T cell genomes. Purified libraries were measured with a Qubit 3.0 fluorometer, size-checked on a Bioanalyzer 2100, and measured again with the KAPA Library Quantification kit. A separate single-read 150-cycle Illumina NextSeq 550 flow cell was used to sequence each immunoSEQ 96-well plate. Per the source publication's procedure: Because the immunoSEQ output included only junctional sequences and no quality scores, the filtering could not be the same as the filtering used for full-length reads. Sequences were annotated with PyIR, a Python wrapper for IgBLAST v1.9, using IMGT germline references to assign V/J genes and CDR3. Reads were filtered out if the reads had weak V/J assignments (E-value above 1e-6), no CDR3, stop codons, out-of-frame junctions, or ambiguous translated residues. A V3J clonotype was defined by an identical inferred V gene, J gene, and CDR3 amino acid sequence. To compute the percentage overlap between repertoires, the number of shared unique clonotypes was divided by the size of the smaller repertoire. Richness of each repertoire was evaluated using RTK rarefaction, the Chao1 estimator, and Recon v2.1 estimates of unobserved clonotypes. OLGA was used to compute generation probabilities for all TCRbeta clonotypes that the gDNA method yielded from a handful of donors. TCRdb stores this immuneACCESS table with in-frame sequences only. Part of the clones is absent; in the studies checked, under half of the shortfall reflects unresolved V genes, and no reason is known for the rest. That table supplies the V and J calls and clone size; D and trimming were determined from the DNA. For this sample the table gives about 2,100,000 clones, of which about 93% were detected only once. Of the sample, around 1.7% falls within the top ten clones.

The specimen was naive CD8+ T cells from PBMCs. Taken with the paper, the label for cell subset or site translates to: CD45RA+CCR7+. The receptor comes from a man aged 18 to 29 in good health. Some clones in this sample may be carry-over from other donors' samples. The rearranged segments are TRBV9 and TRBJ2-5, with 7 middle bases fitting TRBD1. Here the CDR3 is given as CASSGGTASQETQYF. The nucleotides are TGTGCCAGCAGCGGAGGGACAGCGTCACAAGAGACCCAGTACTTC.